The subject of this entry is one T cell receptor (beta chain). What it binds is unknown. RNA transcripts were the source from which TCR beta CDR3 regions were amplified. The first round was an RT-PCR with HTBI primers, and the second round was a multiplex PCR. Via MiXCR, TCRdb re-called the multiplex PCR reads, giving one row per CDR3 protein. The sample lists fewer than 650,000 distinct CDR3 sequences, about a fifth occurring once. This sample was taken from a study of Graves' ophthalmopathy and Graves' hyperthyroidism. Study-wide context: Peripheral blood sampling preceded any treatment and occurred at initial diagnosis. General study results and limits: Sensitivity reached roughly 88% and specificity roughly 82% for a 13-signature model separating ophthalmopathy from stable hyperthyroidism.

Germline-derived CDR1 and CDR2 are SQVTM and ANQGSEA. J gave up 2 bases and V 5 bases, and 5 bases lay outside the gene matches. The CDR3 consists of 13 residues. The authors defined stable hyperthyroidism as no ophthalmopathy within 18 months of follow-up. Researchers turned away patients with other autoimmune diseases, uncontrolled infections, pregnancy or lactation. Sample: peripheral blood. This sequence originates from a woman aged 18-29 years with stable Graves' hyperthyroidism. Some clones in this sample may be carry-over from other donors' samples. The J gene is TRBJ1-1, the V gene TRBV29-1; TRBD1 agrees at 7 bases. The CDR3 DNA follows: TGCAGCGTTTCGACAGGGAGAAACACTGAAGCTTTCTTT. This encodes CSVSTGRNTEAFF.